This TCR beta chain was recovered during a study of CD8 T cells in ankylosing spondylitis. Findings of the study overall: Disease-linked clones, CD8+, were relatively rare in peripheral blood. Matched ankylosing spondylitis synovial fluid reportedly contained a significantly enriched population of disease-linked clones. A TCR beta motif made of 7 to 9 highly homologous variants seemed typical of ankylosing spondylitis blood.

Per the germline V gene, CDR1 is ENHRY and CDR2 is SYGVKD. This CDR3 spans 15 amino acids. Deletions cut 5 bases from V and 4 bases from J, with 14 bases between. In its sample, this clonotype was seen many times. No antigen is known for it. As the method for making TCR beta libraries, quantitative 5'-RACE with molecular barcodes was used. In TCRdb, the 5' RACE reads were re-called with MiXCR into one record per CDR3 protein. The table has 250,000 to 400,000 distinct CDR3 sequences, 9.5% to 13% seen once; the top ten hold roughly 9%. The rearrangement joins TRBV10-3 to TRBJ1-4; no definite D call. The source of this sequence is a female donor with ankylosing spondylitis or in good health (not recorded which). Input material: blood, either unsorted or a sorted T cell fraction (not recorded which). The chain's CDR3 is CAISSLLGSNEKLFF. The CDR3, as DNA: TGTGCCATCAGTTCTCTCCTCGGAAGTAATGAAAAACTGTTTTTT.